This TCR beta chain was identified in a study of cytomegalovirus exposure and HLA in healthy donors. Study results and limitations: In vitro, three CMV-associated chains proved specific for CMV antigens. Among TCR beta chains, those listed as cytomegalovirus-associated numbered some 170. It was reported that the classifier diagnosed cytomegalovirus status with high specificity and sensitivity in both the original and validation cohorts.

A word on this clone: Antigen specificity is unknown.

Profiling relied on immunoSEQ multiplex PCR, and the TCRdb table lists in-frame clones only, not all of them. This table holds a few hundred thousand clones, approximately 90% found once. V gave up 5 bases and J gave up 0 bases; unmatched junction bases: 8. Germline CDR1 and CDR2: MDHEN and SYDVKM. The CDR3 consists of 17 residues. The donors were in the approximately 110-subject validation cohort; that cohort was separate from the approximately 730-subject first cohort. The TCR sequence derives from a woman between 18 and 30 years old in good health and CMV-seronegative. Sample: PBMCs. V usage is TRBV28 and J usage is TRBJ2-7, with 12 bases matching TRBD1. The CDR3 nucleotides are TGTGCCAGCAGTCGGGACAGGGGGCTTGTAGGCTCCTACGAGCAGTACTTC. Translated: CASSRDRGLVGSYEQYF.